This is a list of T cell receptor beta chains from one sample in a study of blood T cell repertoires in COVID-19. TCRdb's table, derived via immunoSEQ multiplex PCR, lists solely in-frame clones and lacks some. The sample records 310,000 or so clones, 91% being singletons. Sequencing was carried out using peripheral blood. Receptor source: a woman aged 30 to 39 with COVID-19, enrolled during active disease. The CDR3 runs from the conserved cysteine through the conserved F or W. The D gene is left open where the match is weak. Rows give clone size only sometimes, using once, few, many, or a class for an expanded clone.

TRBD1,once,TRBJ1-1,TRBV5-1,TGCGCCAGCAGCCTAAGGACAGGGGTTAACACTGAAGCTTTCTTT,CASSLRTGVNTEAFF
TRBD1,-,TRBJ1-2,TRBV29-1,TGCAGCGTGCCCGGACAGGGGGATTATGGCTACACCTTC,CSVPGQGDYGYTF
-,-,TRBJ2-7,TRBV7-3,TGTGCCAGCAGCCGGACGGCGGGGAGCGAGCAGTACTTC,CASSRTAGSEQYF
TRBD2,-,TRBJ2-1,TRBV27,TGTGCCAGCAGTTTATACGCGCCGGGACTAGCGGGTCATGAGCAGTTCTTC,CASSLYAPGLAGHEQFF
TRBD1,once,TRBJ1-6,TRBV6-5,TGTGCCAGCAGTACCGGGACAGGGGTGTCACCCCTCCACTTT,CASSTGTGVSPLHF
-,-,TRBJ1-5,TRBV10-2,TGCGCCAGCAGTGAGTTGGACTCAATCGGGGGTAATCAGCCCCAGCATTTT,CASSELDSIGGNQPQHF
-,-,TRBJ1-5,TRBV3-1/TRBV3-2,TGTGCCAGCAGCCAAGGTCCAGGGTTGCATCAGCCCCAGCATTTT,CASSQGPGLHQPQHF
TRBD1,-,TRBJ2-5,TRBV5-4,TGTGCCAGCAGCAGCTCCGACAGGGGGCCGGAGACCCAGTACTTC,CASSSSDRGPETQYF
-,-,TRBJ1-5,TRBV19,TGTGCCAGTAGTATCGCGGGAATTCAGCCCCAGCATTTT,CASSIAGIQPQHF
TRBD2,-,TRBJ2-1,TRBV6-6,TGTGCCAGCAGTTCTACTAGCGGCAATGAGCAGTTCTTC,CASSSTSGNEQFF
-,-,TRBJ2-3,TRBV3-1/TRBV3-2,TGTGCCAGCAGCCAAGTTGGCCAGGGGTGGACAGATACGCAGTATTTT,CASSQVGQGWTDTQYF
-,-,TRBJ1-2,TRBV24-1,TGTGCCACCAGTGGTCGGCAGACTAGCTACACCTTC,CATSGRQTSYTF
-,-,TRBJ2-3,TRBV19,TGTGCCAGTAGTATTTGGGGGGCGGCGGGAGCCATTCAAGATACGCAGTATTTT,CASSIWGAAGAIQDTQYF
-,-,TRBJ2-7,TRBV29-1,TGCAGCGTTGAAGAGTCCAGCTCCTACGAGCAGTACTTC,CSVEESSSYEQYF
-,-,TRBJ2-3,TRBV11-2,TGTGCCGAGGGGGACGGATCCACAGATACGCAGTATTTT,CAEGDGSTDTQYF
-,-,TRBJ1-1,TRBV25-1,TGTGCCAGCAGTGAATCTACTAGGGCAGGCACTGAAGCTTTCTTT,CASSESTRAGTEAFF
TRBD1,few,TRBJ1-5,TRBV4-1,TGCGCCAGCAGCCAGGAACCGGGACAGGGGGGTCAGCCCCAGCATTTT,CASSQEPGQGGQPQHF
TRBD1,-,TRBJ1-2,TRBV5-6,TGTGCCAGCAGCTTGAGTTGGGACAGGGACCTCTATGGCTACACCTTC,CASSLSWDRDLYGYTF
TRBD2,-,TRBJ2-1,TRBV24-1,TGTGCCACCAGTGATCCGACTAGCGGGAGGGTCAATGAGCAGTTCTTC,CATSDPTSGRVNEQFF
TRBD1,once,TRBJ1-4,TRBV25-1,TGTGCCAGCAGTGATAGGGGGCCTGATGAAAAACTGTTTTTT,CASSDRGPDEKLFF
TRBD2,-,TRBJ2-3,TRBV28,TGTGCCAGCAGTTTAACTAGCGGGAGTAGCACGCAGTATTTT,CASSLTSGSSTQYF
TRBD1,-,TRBJ2-5,TRBV3-1/TRBV3-2,TGTGCCAGCAGCCAAGATCTGGACGTAGACAGGGTAGAGACCCAGTACTTC,CASSQDLDVDRVETQYF
TRBD2,-,TRBJ2-2,TRBV30,TGTGCCTGGAGCGGACTAGCGGGTAGCGGGGAGCTGTTTTTT,CAWSGLAGSGELFF
-,-,TRBJ2-7,TRBV7-8,TGTGCCAGCAGCCCTCACGGACAGCCGAGCTCCTACGAGCAGTACTTC,CASSPHGQPSSYEQYF
-,-,TRBJ1-3,TRBV10-2,TGCGCCAGCAGTCAAGGGGTTGGAAACACCATATATTTT,CASSQGVGNTIYF
TRBD1,-,TRBJ1-1,TRBV19,TGTGCCAGTAGTATGGGGGACAGGGAAAATTTCTTT,CASSMGDRENFF
TRBD1,-,TRBJ2-1,TRBV28,TGTGCCAGCAGTTCCACGGACAGGGCTTACAATGAGCAGTTCTTC,CASSSTDRAYNEQFF
-,-,TRBJ2-2,TRBV9,TGTGCCAGCAGCGTTCCCCCAGAAGCCGGGGAGCTGTTTTTT,CASSVPPEAGELFF
TRBD1,-,TRBJ1-6,TRBV3-1/TRBV3-2,TGTGCCAGCAGCCCCCATCCCAGGGGACAGGGAATAAATTCACCCCTCCACTTT,CASSPHPRGQGINSPLHF
-,-,TRBJ1-6,TRBV10-1,TGCGCCAGCAGTTCGACGGGTAATTCACCCCTCCACTTT,CASSSTGNSPLHF
TRBD1,-,TRBJ1-1,TRBV27,TGTGCCAGCAGACCTGAACCGGGACAGGGATGGACTGAAGCTTTCTTT,CASRPEPGQGWTEAFF
TRBD1,-,TRBJ1-6,TRBV7-9,TGTGCCAGCAGCCAGGGGGGAGTAAATTCACCCCTCCACTTT,CASSQGGVNSPLHF
TRBD1,-,TRBJ2-1,TRBV24-1,TGTGCCACCAGTGGCGACAGGGATAATGAGCAGTTCTTC,CATSGDRDNEQFF
TRBD1,-,TRBJ1-1,TRBV7-6,TGTGCCAGCAGCTTAGGAACGGACAGGGTTTTTACTGAAGCTTTCTTT,CASSLGTDRVFTEAFF
-,-,TRBJ1-2,TRBV5-4,TGTGCCAGCAGCTTGGCGGCAGGGACAAGAAGCTACACCTTC,CASSLAAGTRSYTF
TRBD1,-,TRBJ1-4,TRBV5-1,TGCGCCAGCAGCGTCACAGGGGTTGGCGATGAAAAACTGTTTTTT,CASSVTGVGDEKLFF
TRBD1,-,TRBJ1-3,TRBV5-1,TGCGCCAGCAGCGTGGACAGGGCTGGAAACACCATATATTTT,CASSVDRAGNTIYF
-,-,TRBJ1-2,TRBV5-6,TGTGCCAGCAGCTTGGGTCACGTGTCGGACTATGGCTACACCTTC,CASSLGHVSDYGYTF
TRBD1,-,TRBJ2-1,TRBV27,TGTGCCAGCAGCTCCGGGACAGGGATGGTCAATGAGCAGTTCTTC,CASSSGTGMVNEQFF
-,-,TRBJ1-6,TRBV4-1,TGCGCCAGCAGAGGGGTCAATTCACCCCTCCACTTT,CASRGVNSPLHF
-,-,TRBJ1-6,TRBV30,TGTGCCTGGACCCAATTAAGGGCGGGTAATTCACCCCTCCACTTT,CAWTQLRAGNSPLHF
TRBD1,-,TRBJ2-4,TRBV5-4,TGTGCCAGCAGCTTACAGGGGGCGAGCAGTAACATTCAGTACTTC,CASSLQGASSNIQYF
-,-,TRBJ1-1,TRBV5-1,TGCGCCAGCAGTCCCGTGGAGGGGGGGACTGAAGCTTTCTTT,CASSPVEGGTEAFF
TRBD2,-,TRBJ2-1,TRBV6-5,TGTGCCAGCAGTTGGGGACTAGTCGGGAGTGAGAGTGAGCAGTTCTTC,CASSWGLVGSESEQFF
TRBD1,-,TRBJ1-5,TRBV10-3,TGTGCCATCAGCCGACAGGGGGATCAGCCCCAGCATTTT,CAISRQGDQPQHF
-,-,TRBJ2-1,TRBV7-3,TGTGCCAGCAGCCGGACAGACAATGAGCAGTTCTTC,CASSRTDNEQFF
-,-,TRBJ1-5,TRBV27,TGTGCCAGCCGCCTGGGGGGAGGGAATCAGCCCCAGCATTTT,CASRLGGGNQPQHF
-,-,TRBJ2-2,TRBV5-5,TGTGCCAGCAGCCGGACGGGGAGATTTGACGGGGAGCTGTTTTTT,CASSRTGRFDGELFF
-,-,TRBJ2-3,TRBV5-1,TGCGCCAGCAGCTTGGCTCGACTCGGAGATACGCAGTATTTT,CASSLARLGDTQYF
-,-,TRBJ1-1,TRBV5-6,TGTGCCAGCAGTTACGGTCGAGGGACTGAAGCTTTCTTT,CASSYGRGTEAFF
-,-,TRBJ1-3,TRBV18,TGTGCCAGCTCACCACCGATGAGGACAGGAAACACCATATATTTT,CASSPPMRTGNTIYF
TRBD1,-,TRBJ2-3,TRBV19,TGTGCCAGTAGGACGACAGGGGGTGACACAGATACGCAGTATTTT,CASRTTGGDTDTQYF
-,-,TRBJ1-1,TRBV12-5,TGTGCTAGTGGTGCCAGACTAGACACTGAAGCTTTCTTT,CASGARLDTEAFF
-,-,TRBJ1-2,TRBV28,TGTGCCAGCAGTTTCTACGAACGGTCTGGCTACACCTTC,CASSFYERSGYTF
TRBD1,-,TRBJ1-4,TRBV5-6,TGTGCCAGCAGCACGGGACAGGGGGCCTCCTCGGGTTATGAAAAACTGTTTTTT,CASSTGQGASSGYEKLFF
TRBD1,few,TRBJ1-5,TRBV5-4,TGTGCCAGCAGTCGACAGGGTTACCAGCCCCAGCATTTT,CASSRQGYQPQHF
TRBD1,-,TRBJ1-1,TRBV7-2,TGTGCCAGCAGCTTCCAGGGACAGGTACCTGAAGCTTTCTTT,CASSFQGQVPEAFF